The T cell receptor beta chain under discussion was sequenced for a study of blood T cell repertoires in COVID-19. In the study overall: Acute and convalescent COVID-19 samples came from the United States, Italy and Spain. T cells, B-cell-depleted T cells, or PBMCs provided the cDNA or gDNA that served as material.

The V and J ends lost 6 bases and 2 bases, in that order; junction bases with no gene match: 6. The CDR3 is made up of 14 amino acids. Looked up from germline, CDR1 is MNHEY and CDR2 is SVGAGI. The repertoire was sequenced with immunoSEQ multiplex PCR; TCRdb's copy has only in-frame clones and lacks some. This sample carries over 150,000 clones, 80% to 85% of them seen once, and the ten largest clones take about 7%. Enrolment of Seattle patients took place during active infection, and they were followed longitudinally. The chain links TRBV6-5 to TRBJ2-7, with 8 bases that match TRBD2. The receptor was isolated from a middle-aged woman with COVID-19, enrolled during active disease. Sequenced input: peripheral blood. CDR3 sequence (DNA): TGTGCCAGCAGCCACGGCGGGGGGACCTACGAGCAGTACTTC. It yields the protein CASSHGGGTYEQYF.